This T cell receptor beta chain is drawn from a study of vaccination effects on CD4 cells after COVID-19. For the study at large: Researchers obtained post-vaccine samples at a median of 72 days past the second dose.

A remark on this clone: The target antigen is unknown.

Profiled with immunoSEQ multiplex PCR; TCRdb holds only in-frame clones, not every one. The profile shows fewer than 75,000 clones, about four fifths of them singletons. Trimming at V came to 6 bases and at J to 7 bases, leaving 8 bases not matched to a gene. From germline, CDR1 is LNHDA and CDR2 SQIVND (reference sequence). This CDR3 region has 13 residues. Having been cultured for around nine days, the cells underwent CD4+ T cell isolation. Participants completed two doses of the BNT162b2 or mRNA-1273 vaccine. Absence of prior SARS-CoV-2 infection characterized the vaccine recipients, who showed negative nucleocapsid antibodies.

The gene calls are TRBV19 and TRBJ1-2; 7 bases line up with TRBD1. The sequence derives from a human donor who received a COVID-19 vaccine. Sequences were derived from CD4+ T cells from PBMCs cultured without peptide, sampled after COVID-19 vaccination. This CDR3 reads CASSRDRARGYTF. The CDR3 DNA reads TGTGCCAGTAGCCGCGACAGGGCCCGTGGCTACACCTTC. Variable domain in full (rest from reference TRBV19 and TRBJ1-2): DGGITQSPKYLFRKEGQNVTLSCEQNLNHDAMYWYRQDPGQGLRLIYYSQIVNDFQKGDIAEGYSVSREKKESFPLTVTSAQKNPTAFYLCASSRDRARGYTFGSGTRLTVV.